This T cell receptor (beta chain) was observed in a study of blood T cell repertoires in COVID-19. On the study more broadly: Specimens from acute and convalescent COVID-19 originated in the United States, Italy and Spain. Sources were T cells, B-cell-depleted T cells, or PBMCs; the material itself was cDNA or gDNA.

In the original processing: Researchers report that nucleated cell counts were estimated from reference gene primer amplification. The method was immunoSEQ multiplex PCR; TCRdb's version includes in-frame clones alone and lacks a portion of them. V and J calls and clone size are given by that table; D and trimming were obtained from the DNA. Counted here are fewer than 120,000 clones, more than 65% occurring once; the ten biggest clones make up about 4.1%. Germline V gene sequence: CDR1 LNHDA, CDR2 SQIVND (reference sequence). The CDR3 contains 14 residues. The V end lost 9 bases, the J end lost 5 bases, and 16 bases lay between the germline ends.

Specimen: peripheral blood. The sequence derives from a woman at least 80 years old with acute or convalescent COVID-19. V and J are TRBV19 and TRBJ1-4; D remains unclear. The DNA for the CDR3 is TGTGCCAGCGCTTCCGAGTCGGGAAATGAAAAACTGTTTTTT. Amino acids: CASASESGNEKLFF.